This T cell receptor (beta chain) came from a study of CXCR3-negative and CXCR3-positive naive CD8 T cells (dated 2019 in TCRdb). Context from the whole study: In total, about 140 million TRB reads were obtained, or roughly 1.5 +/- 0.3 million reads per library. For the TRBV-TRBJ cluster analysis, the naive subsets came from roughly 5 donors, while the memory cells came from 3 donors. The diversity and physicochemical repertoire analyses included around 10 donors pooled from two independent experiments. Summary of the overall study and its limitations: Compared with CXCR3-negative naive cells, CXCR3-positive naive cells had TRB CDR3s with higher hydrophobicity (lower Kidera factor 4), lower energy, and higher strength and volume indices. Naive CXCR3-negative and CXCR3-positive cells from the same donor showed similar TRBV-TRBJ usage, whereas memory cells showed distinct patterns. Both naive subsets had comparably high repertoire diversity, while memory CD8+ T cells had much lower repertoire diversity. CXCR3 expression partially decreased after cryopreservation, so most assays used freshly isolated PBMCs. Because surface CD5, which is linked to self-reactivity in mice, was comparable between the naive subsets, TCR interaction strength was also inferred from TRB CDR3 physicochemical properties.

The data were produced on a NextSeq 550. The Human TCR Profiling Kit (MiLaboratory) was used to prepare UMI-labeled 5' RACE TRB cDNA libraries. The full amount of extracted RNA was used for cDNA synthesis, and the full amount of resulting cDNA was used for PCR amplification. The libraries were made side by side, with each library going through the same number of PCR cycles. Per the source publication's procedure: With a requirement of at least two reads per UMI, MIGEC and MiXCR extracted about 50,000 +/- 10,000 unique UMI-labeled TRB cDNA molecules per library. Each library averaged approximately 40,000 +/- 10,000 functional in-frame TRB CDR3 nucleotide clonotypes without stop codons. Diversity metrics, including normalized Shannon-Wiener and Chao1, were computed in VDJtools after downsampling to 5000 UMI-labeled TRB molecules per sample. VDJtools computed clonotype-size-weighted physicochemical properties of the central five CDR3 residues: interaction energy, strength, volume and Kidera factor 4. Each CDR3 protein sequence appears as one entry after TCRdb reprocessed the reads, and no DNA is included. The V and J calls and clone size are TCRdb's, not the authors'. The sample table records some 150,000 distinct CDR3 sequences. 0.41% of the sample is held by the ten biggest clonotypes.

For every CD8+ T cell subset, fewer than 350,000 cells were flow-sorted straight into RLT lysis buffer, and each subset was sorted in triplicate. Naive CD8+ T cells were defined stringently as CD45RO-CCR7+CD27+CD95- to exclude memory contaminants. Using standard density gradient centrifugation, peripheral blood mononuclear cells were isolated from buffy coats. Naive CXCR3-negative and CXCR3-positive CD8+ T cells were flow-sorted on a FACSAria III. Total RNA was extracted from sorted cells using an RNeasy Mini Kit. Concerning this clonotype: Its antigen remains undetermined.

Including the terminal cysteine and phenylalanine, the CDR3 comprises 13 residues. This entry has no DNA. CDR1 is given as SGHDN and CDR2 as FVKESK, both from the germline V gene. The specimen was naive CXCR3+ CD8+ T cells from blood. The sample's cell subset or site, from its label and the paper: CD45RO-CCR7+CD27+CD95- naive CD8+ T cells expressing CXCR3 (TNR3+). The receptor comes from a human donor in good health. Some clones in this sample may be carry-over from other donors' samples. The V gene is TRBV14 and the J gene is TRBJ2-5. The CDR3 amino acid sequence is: CASSQGPEETQYF.